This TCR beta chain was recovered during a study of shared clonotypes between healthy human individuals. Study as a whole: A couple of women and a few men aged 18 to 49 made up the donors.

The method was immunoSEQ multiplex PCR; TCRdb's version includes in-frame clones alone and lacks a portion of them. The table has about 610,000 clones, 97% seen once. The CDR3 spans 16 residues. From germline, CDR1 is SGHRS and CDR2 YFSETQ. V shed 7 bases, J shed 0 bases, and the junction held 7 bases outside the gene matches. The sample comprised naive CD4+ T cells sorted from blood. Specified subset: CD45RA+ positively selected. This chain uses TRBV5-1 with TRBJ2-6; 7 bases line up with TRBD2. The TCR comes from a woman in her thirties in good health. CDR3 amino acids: CASRQLAVSGANVLTF. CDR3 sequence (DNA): TGCGCCAGCCGACAGCTAGCGGTCTCTGGGGCCAACGTCCTGACTTTC.